The present entry profiles one T cell receptor beta chain with its context. Its target is unknown. This sample was taken from a study of cytomegalovirus exposure and HLA in healthy donors. Whole-study results and caveats: Researchers had no immune exposure information except CMV serostatus available. As a later analysis revealed, most CMV-associated TCR beta chains appeared HLA-restricted. A later analysis reportedly identified an Asian-associated ancestry cluster as carrying fewer N-insertions than the approximately 670-donor mean. Across donors, sequencing depth was assumed by presence/absence analyses to be roughly uniform.

The PCR ran on 60 Vbeta and 13 Jbeta primers. Only in-frame clones appear in the TCRdb table, and some are missing; sequencing was by immunoSEQ multiplex PCR. The sample yields under 150,000 clones, about four fifths seen once. CDR3 length: 15 residues. Germline trimming cut 2 bases from V and 2 bases from J; bases unmatched to any gene: 4. Germline CDR1 and CDR2: LNHNV and YYDKDF (reference sequence). Input material: PBMCs. The sequence was collected from a man aged 25 to 40 in good health and CMV-seronegative. The chain carries TRBV15 and TRBJ2-7; TRBD1 agrees at 9 bases. CDR3 sequence: CATSRPRQGAYEQYF. The CDR3 DNA reads TGTGCCACCAGCAGACCGCGACAGGGGGCCTACGAGCAGTACTTC.